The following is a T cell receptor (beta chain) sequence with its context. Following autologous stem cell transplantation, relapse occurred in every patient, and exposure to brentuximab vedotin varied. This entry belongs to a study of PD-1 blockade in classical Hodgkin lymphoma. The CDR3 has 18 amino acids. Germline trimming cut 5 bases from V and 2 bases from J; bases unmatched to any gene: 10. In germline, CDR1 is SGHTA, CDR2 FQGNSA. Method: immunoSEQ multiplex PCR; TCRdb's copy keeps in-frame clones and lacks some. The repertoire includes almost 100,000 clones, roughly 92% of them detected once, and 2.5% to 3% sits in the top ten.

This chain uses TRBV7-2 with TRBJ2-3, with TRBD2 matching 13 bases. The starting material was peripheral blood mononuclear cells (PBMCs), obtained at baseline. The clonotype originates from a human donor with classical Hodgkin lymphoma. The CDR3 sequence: CASSEAHGLAGVTDTQYF. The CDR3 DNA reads TGTGCCAGCAGCGAGGCTCACGGACTAGCGGGAGTCACAGATACGCAGTATTTT.